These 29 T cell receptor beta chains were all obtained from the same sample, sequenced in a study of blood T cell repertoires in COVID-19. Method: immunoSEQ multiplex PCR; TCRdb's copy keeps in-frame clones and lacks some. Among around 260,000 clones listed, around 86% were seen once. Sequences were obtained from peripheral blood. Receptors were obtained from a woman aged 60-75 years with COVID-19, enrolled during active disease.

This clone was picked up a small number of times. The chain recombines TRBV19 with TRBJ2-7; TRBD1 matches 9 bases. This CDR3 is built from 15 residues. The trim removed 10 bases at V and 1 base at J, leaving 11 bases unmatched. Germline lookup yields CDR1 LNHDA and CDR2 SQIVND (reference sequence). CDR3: CATLPSGTGSYEQYF. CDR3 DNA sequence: TGTGCCACACTCCCCTCCGGGACAGGGTCCTACGAGCAGTACTTC.

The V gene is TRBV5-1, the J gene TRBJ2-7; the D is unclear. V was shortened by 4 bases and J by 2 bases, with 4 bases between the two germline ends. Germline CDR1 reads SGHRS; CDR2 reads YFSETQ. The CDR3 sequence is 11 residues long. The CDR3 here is CASSPAYEQYF. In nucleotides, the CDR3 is TGCGCCAGCAGCCCCGCCTACGAGCAGTACTTC.

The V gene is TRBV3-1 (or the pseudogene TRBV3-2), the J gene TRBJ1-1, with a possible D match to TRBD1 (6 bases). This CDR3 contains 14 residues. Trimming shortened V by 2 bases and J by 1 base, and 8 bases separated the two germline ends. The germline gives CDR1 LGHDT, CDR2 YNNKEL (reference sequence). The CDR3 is CASSQLQGNTEAFF. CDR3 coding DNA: TGTGCCAGCAGCCAACTACAGGGGAACACTGAAGCTTTCTTT.

CDR3 protein: CASSERRSGAGGYNECFF. CDR3 sequence (DNA): TGTGCCAGCAGTGAAAGGAGAAGTGGAGCGGGAGGGTACAATGAGTGTTTCTTC. The chain carries TRBV6-1 and TRBJ2-1; TRBD2 matches 10 bases. The CDR3 runs to 18 residues. V lost 2 bases and J lost 16; bases outside the gene matches: 23. CDR1 and CDR2 from the germline V gene are MNHNS and SASEGT.

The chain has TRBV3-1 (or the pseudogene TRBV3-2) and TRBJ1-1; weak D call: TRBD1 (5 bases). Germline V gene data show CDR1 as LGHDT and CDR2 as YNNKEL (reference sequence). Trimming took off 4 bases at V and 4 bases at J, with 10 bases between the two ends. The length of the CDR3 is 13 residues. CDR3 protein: CASSPRGGTEAFF. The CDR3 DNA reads TGTGCCAGCAGCCCACGGGGGGGCACTGAAGCTTTCTTT.

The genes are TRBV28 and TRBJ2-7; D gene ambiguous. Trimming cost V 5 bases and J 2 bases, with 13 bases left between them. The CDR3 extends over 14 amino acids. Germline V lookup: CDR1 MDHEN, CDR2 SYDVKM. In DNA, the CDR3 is TGTGCCAGCAGTATCTCCCCGGCGGCCTACGAGCAGTACTTC. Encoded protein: CASSISPAAYEQYF.

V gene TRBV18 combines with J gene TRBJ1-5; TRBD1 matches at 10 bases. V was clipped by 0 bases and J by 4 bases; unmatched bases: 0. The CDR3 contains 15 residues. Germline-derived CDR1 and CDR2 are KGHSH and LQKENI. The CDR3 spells CASSPPGQGNQPQHF. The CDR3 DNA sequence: TGTGCCAGCTCACCACCGGGACAGGGGAATCAGCCCCAGCATTTT.

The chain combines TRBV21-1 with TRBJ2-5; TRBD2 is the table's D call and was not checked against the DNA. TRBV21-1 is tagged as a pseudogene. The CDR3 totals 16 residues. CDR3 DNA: TGTGCCAGCAGCCCCCTAGCGGGAGGGCCGACGGAGACCCAGTACTTC. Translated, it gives CASSPLAGGPTETQYF.

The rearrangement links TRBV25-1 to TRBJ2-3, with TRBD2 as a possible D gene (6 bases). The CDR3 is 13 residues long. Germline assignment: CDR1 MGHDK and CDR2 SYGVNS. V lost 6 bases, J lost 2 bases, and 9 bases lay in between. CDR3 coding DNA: TGTGCCAGCAGCCGGGACTCCACAGATACGCAGTATTTT. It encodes CASSRDSTDTQYF.

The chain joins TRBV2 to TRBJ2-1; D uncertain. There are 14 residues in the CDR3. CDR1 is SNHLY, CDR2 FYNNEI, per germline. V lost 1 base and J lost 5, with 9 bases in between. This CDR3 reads CASSEVRLHNEQFF. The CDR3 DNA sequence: TGTGCCAGCAGTGAAGTGCGACTTCACAATGAGCAGTTCTTC.

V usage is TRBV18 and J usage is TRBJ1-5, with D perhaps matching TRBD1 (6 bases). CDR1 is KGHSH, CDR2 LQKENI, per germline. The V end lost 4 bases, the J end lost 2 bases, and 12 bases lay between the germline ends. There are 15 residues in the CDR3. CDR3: CASSRDIEGNQPQHF. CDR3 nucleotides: TGTGCCAGCTCACGGGACATCGAAGGCAATCAGCCCCAGCATTTT.

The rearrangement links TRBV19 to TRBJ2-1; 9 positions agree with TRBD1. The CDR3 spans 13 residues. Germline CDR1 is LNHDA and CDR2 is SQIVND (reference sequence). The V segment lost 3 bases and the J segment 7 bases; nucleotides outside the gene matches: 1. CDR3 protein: CASSIGTGNEQFF. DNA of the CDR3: TGTGCCAGTAGTATCGGGACAGGGAATGAGCAGTTCTTC.

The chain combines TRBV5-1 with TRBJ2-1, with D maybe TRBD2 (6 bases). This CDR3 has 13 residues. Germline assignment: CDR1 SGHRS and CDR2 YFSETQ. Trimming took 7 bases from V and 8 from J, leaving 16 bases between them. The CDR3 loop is CASGDARRDEQFF. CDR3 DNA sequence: TGCGCCAGCGGGGACGCCAGGAGGGATGAGCAGTTCTTC.

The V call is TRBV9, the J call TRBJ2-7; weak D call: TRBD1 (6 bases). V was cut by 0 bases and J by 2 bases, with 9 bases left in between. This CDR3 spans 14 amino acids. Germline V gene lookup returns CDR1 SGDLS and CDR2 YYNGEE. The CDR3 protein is CASSVAQGPYEQYF. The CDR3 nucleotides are TGTGCCAGCAGCGTAGCACAGGGCCCCTACGAGCAGTACTTC.

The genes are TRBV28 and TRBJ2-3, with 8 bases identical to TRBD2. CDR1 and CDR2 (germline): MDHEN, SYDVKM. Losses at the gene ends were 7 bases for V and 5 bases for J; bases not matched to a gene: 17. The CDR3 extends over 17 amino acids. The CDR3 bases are TGTGCCAGCATCCCACCCCCCCCTAAGCGGGGGCGAGATACGCAGTATTTT. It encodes CASIPPPPKRGRDTQYF.

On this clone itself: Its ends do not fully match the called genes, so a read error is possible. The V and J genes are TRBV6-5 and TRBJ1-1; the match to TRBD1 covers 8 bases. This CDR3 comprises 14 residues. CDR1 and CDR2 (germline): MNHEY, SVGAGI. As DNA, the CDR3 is TGTGCCAGCAGTTACCACGATAGACAGGGGCCGAAGGTCTTT. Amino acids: CASSYHDRQGPKVF.

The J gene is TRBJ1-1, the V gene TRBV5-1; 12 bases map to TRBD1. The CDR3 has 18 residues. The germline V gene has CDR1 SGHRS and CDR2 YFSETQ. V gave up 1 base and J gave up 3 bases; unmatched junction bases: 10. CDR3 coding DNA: TGCGCCAGCAGCTTGTCCGGGACAGGGGGCAGTAAGGACACTGAAGCTTTCTTT. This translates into CASSLSGTGGSKDTEAFF.

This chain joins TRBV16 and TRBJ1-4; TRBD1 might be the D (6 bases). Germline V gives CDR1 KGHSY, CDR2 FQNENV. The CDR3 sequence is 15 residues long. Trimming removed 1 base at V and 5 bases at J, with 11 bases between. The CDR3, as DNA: TGTGCCAGCAGCCAATTGGGGGCCCGGAATGAAAAACTGTTTTTT. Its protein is CASSQLGARNEKLFF. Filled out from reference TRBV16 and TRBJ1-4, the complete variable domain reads GEEVAQTPKHLVRGEGQKAKLYCAPIKGHSYVFWYQQVLKNEFKFLISFQNENVFDETGMPKERFSAKCLPNSPCSLEIQATKLEDSAVYFCASSQLGARNEKLFFGSGTQLSVL.

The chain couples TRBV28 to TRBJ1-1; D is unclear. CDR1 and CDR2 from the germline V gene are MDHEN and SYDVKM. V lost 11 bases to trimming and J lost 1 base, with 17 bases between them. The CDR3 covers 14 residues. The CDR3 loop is CAGRPGPSNTEAFF. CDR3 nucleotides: TGTGCCGGGAGACCGGGCCCTTCGAACACTGAAGCTTTCTTT.

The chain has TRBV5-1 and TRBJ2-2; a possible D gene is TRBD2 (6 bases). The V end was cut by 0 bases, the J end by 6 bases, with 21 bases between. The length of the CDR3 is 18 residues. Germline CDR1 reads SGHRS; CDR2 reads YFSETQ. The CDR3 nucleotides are TGCGCCAGCAGCTTGGACATCCTACGGGGCACGGGGGCCGGGGAGCTGTTTTTT. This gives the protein CASSLDILRGTGAGELFF.

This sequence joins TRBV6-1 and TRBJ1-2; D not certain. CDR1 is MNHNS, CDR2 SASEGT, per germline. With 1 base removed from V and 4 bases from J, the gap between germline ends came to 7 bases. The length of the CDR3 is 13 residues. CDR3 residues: CASSEVGTYGYTF. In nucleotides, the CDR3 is TGTGCCAGCAGTGAAGTTGGCACCTATGGCTACACCTTC.

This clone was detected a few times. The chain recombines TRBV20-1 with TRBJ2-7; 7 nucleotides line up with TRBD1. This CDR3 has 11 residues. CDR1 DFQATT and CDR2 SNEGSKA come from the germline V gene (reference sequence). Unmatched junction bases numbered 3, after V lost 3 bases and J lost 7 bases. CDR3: CSARTDREQYF. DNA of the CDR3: TGCAGTGCTAGGACGGACAGGGAGCAGTACTTC.

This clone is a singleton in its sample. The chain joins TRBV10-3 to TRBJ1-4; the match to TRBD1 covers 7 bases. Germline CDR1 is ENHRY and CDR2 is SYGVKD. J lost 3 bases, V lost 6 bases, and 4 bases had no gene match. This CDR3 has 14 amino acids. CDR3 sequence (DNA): TGTGCCATCAGCCAGACAGGGCCTAATGAAAAACTGTTTTTT. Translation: CAISQTGPNEKLFF.

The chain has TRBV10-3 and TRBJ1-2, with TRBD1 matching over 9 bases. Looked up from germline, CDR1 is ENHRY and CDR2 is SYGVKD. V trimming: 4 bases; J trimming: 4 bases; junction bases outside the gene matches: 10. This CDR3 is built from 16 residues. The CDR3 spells CAISGSGGQGIYGYTF. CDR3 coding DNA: TGTGCCATCAGTGGGTCAGGGGGACAGGGCATCTATGGCTACACCTTC.

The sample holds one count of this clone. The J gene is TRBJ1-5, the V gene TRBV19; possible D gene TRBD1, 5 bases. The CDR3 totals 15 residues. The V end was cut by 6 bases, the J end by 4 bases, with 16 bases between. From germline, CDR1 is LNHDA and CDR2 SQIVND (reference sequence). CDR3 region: CASRFRRQSNQPQHF. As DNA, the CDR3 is TGTGCCAGTAGGTTTAGGAGACAGTCTAATCAGCCCCAGCATTTT.

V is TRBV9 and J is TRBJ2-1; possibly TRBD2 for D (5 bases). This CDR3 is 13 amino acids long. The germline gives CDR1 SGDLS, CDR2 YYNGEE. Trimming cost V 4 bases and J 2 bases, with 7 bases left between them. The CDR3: CASSSRAYNEQFF. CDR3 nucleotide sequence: TGTGCCAGCAGCTCGAGGGCCTACAATGAGCAGTTCTTC.

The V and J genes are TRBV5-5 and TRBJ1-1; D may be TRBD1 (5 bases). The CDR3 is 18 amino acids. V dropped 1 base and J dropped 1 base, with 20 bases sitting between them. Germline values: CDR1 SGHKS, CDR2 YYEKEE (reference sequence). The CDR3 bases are TGTGCCAGCAGCTTGTTCGGGTTGAAGGGGAGGAGGAACACTGAAGCTTTCTTT. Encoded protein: CASSLFGLKGRRNTEAFF.

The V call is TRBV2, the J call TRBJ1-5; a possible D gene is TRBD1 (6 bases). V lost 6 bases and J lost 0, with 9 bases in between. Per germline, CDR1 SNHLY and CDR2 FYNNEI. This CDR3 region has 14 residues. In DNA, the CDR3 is TGTGCCAGCAGGGACAGATATAGCAATCAGCCCCAGCATTTT. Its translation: CASRDRYSNQPQHF.

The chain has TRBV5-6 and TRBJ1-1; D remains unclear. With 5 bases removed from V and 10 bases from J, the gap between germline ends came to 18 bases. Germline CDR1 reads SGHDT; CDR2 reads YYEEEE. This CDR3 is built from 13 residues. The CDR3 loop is CASRRERSGRAFF. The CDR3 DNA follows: TGTGCCAGCAGGAGAGAAAGGTCGGGTCGAGCTTTCTTT.